This T cell receptor (beta chain) was retrieved from a study of CD8+CD57+ T cells in acquired aplastic anemia. About the research overall: The study obtained an average of approximately 2.9 ug of DNA from sorted CD4+ and CD8+ cells.

Regarding this clonotype: Its specificity is not known.

TCR beta VDJ combinations and CDR3 sequences were profiled from genomic DNA. TCRdb used MiXCR to reprocess the reads, holding one entry per CDR3 protein. The data contain about 420,000 distinct CDR3 sequences, about 70% of them singletons. The junction had 4 bases not matched to a gene; V was cut back by 3 bases and J by 6 bases. Germline V lookup: CDR1 KGHDR, CDR2 SFDVKD. The CDR3 covers 15 residues. Study-wide points: Common to patients and controls were 25 to 30 CD8+ CDR3 sequences.

J is TRBJ2-7 and V is TRBV24-1; 13 bases line up with TRBD2. The clonotype comes from a human donor in good health, serving as a control. Sequencing used sorted CD4+, CD8+, or CD8+CD57+ T cells (not recorded which) from PBMCs. This chain's CDR3 is CATSDPGTSGVEQYF. The CDR3 DNA is TGTGCCACCAGTGATCCGGGGACTAGCGGGGTCGAGCAGTACTTC.